The 12 T cell receptor beta chains given below trace back to one sample, sequenced in a study of T cell clonotyping in hematopoietic cell transplantation. Method: immunoSEQ multiplex PCR; TCRdb's copy keeps in-frame clones and lacks some. The data show more than 65,000 clones, approximately 94% seen once. Material for sequencing was peripheral blood mononuclear cells. The source is a man aged 50-60 years in good health. Some clones in this sample may be carry-over from other donors' samples.

The chain recombines TRBV27 with TRBJ1-2, with 9 bases fitting TRBD1. The germline gives CDR1 MNHEY, CDR2 SMNVEV (reference sequence). The CDR3 is 17 residues long. The junction had 9 bases not matched to a gene; V was cut back by 3 bases and J by 1 base. This chain's CDR3 is CASSLLQGANLNYGYTF. The DNA for the CDR3 is TGTGCCAGCAGTTTGTTACAGGGGGCGAACCTTAACTATGGCTACACCTTC.

The genes are TRBV6-5 and TRBJ1-1, with 9 bases aligning to TRBD1. The CDR3 sequence is 13 residues long. The V and J ends lost 6 bases and 5 bases, in that order; junction bases with no gene match: 4. CDR1 MNHEY and CDR2 SVGAGI come from the germline V gene. The CDR3 region is CASSYRGRTEAFF. DNA of the CDR3: TGTGCCAGCAGCTACAGGGGGCGAACTGAAGCTTTCTTT.

The chain links TRBV2 to TRBJ2-2, with D unclear. The CDR3 is 13 amino acids. The V and J ends lost 11 bases and 1 base respectively, with 11 bases between them. Germline loops: CDR1 SNHLY, CDR2 FYNNEI. The CDR3 here is CAGNTGNTGELFF. CDR3 nucleotides: TGTGCCGGAAACACCGGGAACACCGGGGAGCTGTTTTTT.

This clone appeared a few times. V is TRBV6-1 and J is TRBJ1-3; no clear D. There are 13 residues in the CDR3. Trimming pared 1 base from V and 4 bases from J, leaving 5 bases between. Germline V gene sequence: CDR1 MNHNS, CDR2 SASEGT. CDR3 sequence reads: CASSEDFGNTIYF. The DNA for the CDR3 is TGTGCCAGCAGTGAAGATTTCGGAAACACCATATATTTT.

This chain links TRBV2 with TRBJ1-2; D remains ambiguous. The CDR3 loop spans 12 amino acids. The germline gives CDR1 SNHLY, CDR2 FYNNEI. Trimming cost V 4 bases and J 8 bases, with 11 bases left between them. The CDR3 loop is CASSASVRGYTF. In DNA, the CDR3 is TGTGCCAGCAGTGCATCCGTGAGGGGCTACACCTTC.

This chain uses TRBV4-2 with TRBJ2-7; D is possibly TRBD1 (5 bases). The germline V gene encodes CDR1 LGHNA and CDR2 YNFKEQ. The V end lost 4 bases, the J end lost 2 bases, and 15 bases lay between the germline ends. The CDR3 contains 15 residues. This chain's CDR3 is CASSLAGQDTYEQYF. For the CDR3, the DNA is TGTGCCAGCAGCCTAGCTGGCCAGGACACCTACGAGCAGTACTTC.

The chain carries TRBV4-1 and TRBJ2-1, with 14 positions matching TRBD2. CDR1 is MGHRA, CDR2 YSYEKL, per germline. The ends lost 0 bases at V and 8 bases at J; junction bases unmatched: 12. The CDR3 totals 19 residues. In DNA, the CDR3 is TGCGCCAGCAGCCAAGAACCAACTAGACTAGCGGGAGGGCCTGATGAGCAGTTCTTC. Its protein product is CASSQEPTRLAGGPDEQFF.

The V gene is TRBV15, the J gene TRBJ1-1; tentatively, D is TRBD1 (6 bases). CDR3 length equals 17 residues. V lost 0 bases to trimming and J lost 4 bases, with 18 bases between them. CDR1 is LNHNV, CDR2 YYDKDF, per germline (reference sequence). Here the CDR3 reads CATSREGAPRIGTEAFF. The CDR3 DNA sequence: TGTGCCACCAGCAGAGAGGGGGCTCCTCGAATAGGCACTGAAGCTTTCTTT.

This clone was seen a handful of times. This chain connects TRBV7-6 to TRBJ1-6; 9 bases agree with TRBD1. CDR3 length: 15 amino acids. Unmatched junction bases numbered 6, after V lost 5 bases and J lost 7 bases. Germline CDR1 SGHVS, CDR2 FNYEAQ. The CDR3 sequence is CASSATGTGNSPLHF. The CDR3, as DNA: TGTGCCAGCAGCGCTACCGGGACAGGGAATTCACCCCTCCACTTT.

This clone was detected only once. CDR3 amino acids: CASSSDGRANGYTF. The CDR3 DNA reads TGTGCCAGCAGCTCCGACGGCAGGGCGAATGGCTACACCTTC. The chain uses TRBV6-5 and TRBJ1-2; tentative D call: TRBD1 (5 bases). The CDR3 runs 14 residues. From germline, CDR1 is MNHEY and CDR2 SVGAGI. The V end was cut by 6 bases, the J end by 6 bases, with 17 bases between.

The chain has TRBV6-6 and TRBJ1-2; no clear D gene. CDR3 length equals 13 residues. V dropped 5 bases and J dropped 2 bases, with 9 bases sitting between them. CDR1 and CDR2 from the germline V gene are MNHNY and SVGAGI (reference sequence). CDR3 DNA sequence: TGTGCCAGCAGTAGGACGGACAACTATGGCTACACCTTC. It yields the protein CASSRTDNYGYTF.

This sequence joins TRBV5-8 and TRBJ2-7; D is uncertain. V gave up 5 bases and J gave up 7 bases, with 10 bases separating them. This CDR3 has 11 amino acids. Per germline, CDR1 SGHTS and CDR2 YDEGEE. The CDR3 sequence: CASRTETEQYF. The DNA of the CDR3 is TGTGCCAGCAGAACCGAAACTGAGCAGTACTTC.